These T cell receptor beta chains were read from a single sample in a study of blood T cells in healthy people across ages. TCRdb ran MiXCR on the 5' RACE reads and lists one entry per CDR3 protein. The sample lists hundreds of thousands of distinct CDR3 sequences, approximately 44% seen once, with around 21% in the top ten. The sample was blood. Receptor source: a man aged 55-75 years in good health. The conserved cysteine and the conserved F or W are not part of the CDR3 here. Each record gives: J gene, D gene, V gene, CDR3 length, CDR3 protein. The D gene is left open where the match is weak.

TRBJ1-2 | NA | TRBV29-1 | 6 | SVSGYT
TRBJ2-3 | NA | TRBV4-1 | 15 | ASSQVVSTGRTDTQY
NA | NA | TRBV5-1 | 12 | ASSLAGVGVEQY
TRBJ2-5 | NA | TRBV7-8 | 13 | ASSETGTQQETQY
TRBJ2-3 | NA | TRBV9 | 10 | ASSVDGATQY
TRBJ2-7 | NA | TRBV20-1 | 10 | SAMADSYEQY
TRBJ1-2 | NA | TRBV2 | 11 | ASSPRETYGYT
TRBJ2-7 | NA | TRBV6-2/TRBV6-3 | 13 | ASSDPGGTSYEQY
TRBJ2-1 | NA | TRBV6-2/TRBV6-3 | 11 | ASSTPTRAEQF
TRBJ1-1 | TRBD1 | TRBV20-1 | 11 | SVKTGVDTGAF
TRBJ2-7 | NA | TRBV28 | 11 | ASSLASPFEQY
TRBJ2-7 | TRBD2 | TRBV27 | 14 | ASRTSGGTAFYEQY
TRBJ2-1 | TRBD2 | TRBV20-1 | 13 | SACLAGGSHNEQF
TRBJ1-1 | NA | TRBV7-9 | 15 | ASSPIGEGERDTEAF
TRBJ1-1 | NA | TRBV6-1 | 11 | ASSSGWDTEAF
TRBJ2-1 | TRBD2 | TRBV5-5 | 14 | ASSLIAGSSYNEQF
TRBJ2-1 | TRBD1 | TRBV2 | 13 | ASRSRQGAYSEQF
TRBJ1-1 | NA | TRBV29-1 | 9 | SVRIGHGAF
TRBJ1-1 | NA | TRBV12-5 | 13 | ASGPYVGANTEAF
TRBJ1-2 | TRBD1 | TRBV7-2 | 13 | ASSLGVGGQRGYT
TRBJ2-2 | TRBD1 | TRBV4-3 | 17 | ASRQVVNSGTGSTGELF
TRBJ2-1 | TRBD2 | TRBV3-1 | 15 | ASSQVPEAGGYNEQF
TRBJ2-7 | TRBD2 | TRBV20-1 | 11 | SARTSGDYEQY
TRBJ2-5 | NA | TRBV20-1 | 15 | SARDILRGTTQETQY
TRBJ1-6 | NA | TRBV4-1 | 14 | ASSQDRGSYNSPLH
TRBJ1-2 | NA | TRBV6-6 | 10 | ASSYTDYGNT
TRBJ1-3 | TRBD1 | TRBV4-1 | 15 | ASSQGPTGDSGNTIY
TRBJ1-2 | TRBD1 | TRBV6-2/TRBV6-3 | 13 | ASSDQGDPNYGYT
TRBJ1-4 | NA | TRBV7-9 | 13 | ASSLGAGVLEKLF
TRBJ1-2 | NA | TRBV7-2 | 13 | ASRDRGETNYGYT